One sample yielded the 20 T cell receptor beta chains listed below, sequenced in a study of beta chain features in type 1 diabetes. All of the isolated RNA was reverse transcribed, so expressed TCRB transcripts were sequenced. Sequencing used immunoSEQ multiplex PCR; TCRdb keeps in-frame clones, though not all of them. The sample lists about 360,000 clones; around 13% were seen once. Input material: naive CD4+ T cells from blood. These receptors came from a man in his late teens or twenties in good health.

This clone was found a few times. V is TRBV15 and J is TRBJ2-7; D unclear. The germline V gene has CDR1 LNHNV and CDR2 YYDKDF (reference sequence). CDR3 length: 16 amino acids. With 3 bases removed from V and 0 bases from J, the gap between germline ends came to 15 bases. This CDR3 is CATSRIRGGSSYEQYF. DNA of the CDR3: TGTGCCACCAGCAGGATCCGAGGCGGTTCCTCCTACGAGCAGTACTTC.

The chain recombines TRBV14 with TRBJ1-1, with D uncertain. Trimming took off 2 bases at V and 4 bases at J, with 8 bases between the two ends. Germline CDR1 SGHDN, CDR2 FVKESK. The CDR3 is 13 amino acids. The chain's CDR3 is CASSQLRGTEAFF. In DNA, the CDR3 is TGTGCCAGCAGCCAATTGAGAGGCACTGAAGCTTTCTTT.

The table lists this clone with a few counts. The chain carries TRBV5-4 and TRBJ1-2, with D possibly TRBD1 on 6 matching bases. Between the trimmed V and J ends, which lost 5 bases and 8 bases, there was a span of 22 bases. The germline V gene has CDR1 SGHNT and CDR2 YYREEE (reference sequence). This CDR3 is built from 15 residues. The CDR3 DNA reads as TGTGCCAGCAGGGGAGAGGACAGAGCCGAGGGGGGCTACACCTTC. Residues: CASRGEDRAEGGYTF.

This clone was seen a few times. Other nucleotide sequences in the sample specify the same CDR3. The chain carries TRBV7-9 and TRBJ2-3, with 9 bases lining up with TRBD2. V dropped 6 bases and J dropped 0; count of bases not matched to a gene: 4. CDR3 size: 15 residues. From germline, CDR1 is SEHNR and CDR2 FQNEAQ (reference sequence). CDR3 amino acids: CASSFSGGSTDTQYF. The CDR3 DNA reads TGTGCCAGCAGTTTCAGCGGGGGGAGCACAGATACGCAGTATTTT.

The V and J genes are TRBV7-9 and TRBJ2-1; TRBD1 agrees at 10 bases. Per the germline V gene, CDR1 is SEHNR and CDR2 is FQNEAQ (reference sequence). J gave up 7 bases and V 5 bases, and 8 bases lay outside the gene matches. This CDR3 is 15 amino acids long. In nucleotides, the CDR3 is TGTGCCAGCAGCCCCGGACAGGGGGGGTGGAATGAGCAGTTCTTC. This sequence encodes CASSPGQGGWNEQFF.

The chain links TRBV2 to TRBJ2-5, with 9 nucleotides matching TRBD1. The ends lost 4 bases at V and 3 bases at J; junction bases unmatched: 12. The germline gives CDR1 SNHLY, CDR2 FYNNEI. This CDR3 spans 17 amino acids. CDR3 in amino acids: CASSALSRQGGEETQYF. The CDR3 DNA is TGTGCCAGCAGTGCCTTATCGAGACAGGGGGGCGAAGAGACCCAGTACTTC.

This clone was counted only a few times. The CDR3 region is CASSQGLRYEQYF. CDR3 coding DNA: TGTGCCAGCAGCCAGGGACTCCGCTACGAGCAGTACTTC. The rearrangement links TRBV27 to TRBJ2-7; a possible D gene is TRBD2 (6 bases). CDR1 is MNHEY, CDR2 SMNVEV, per germline (reference sequence). Trimming pared 6 bases from V and 3 bases from J, leaving 12 bases between. The CDR3 has 13 residues.

The chain couples TRBV28 to TRBJ2-2, with D maybe TRBD2 (5 bases). Trimming stripped 10 bases from V and 0 bases from J, with 12 bases between. The length of the CDR3 is 14 residues. CDR1 is MDHEN and CDR2 is SYDVKM in the germline V gene. The CDR3 here is CATYWGANTGELFF. The CDR3, as DNA: TGTGCCACTTATTGGGGAGCGAACACCGGGGAGCTGTTTTTT.

There are a few counts of this clone. The rearrangement joins TRBV29-1 to TRBJ2-1; 11 nucleotides align to TRBD2. The CDR3 contains 15 residues. J gave up 7 bases and V 4 bases, and 9 bases lay outside the gene matches. CDR1 and CDR2 from the germline V gene are SQVTM and ANQGSEA. In nucleotides, the CDR3 is TGCAGCGTTGGCCCCGGGACTAGCGGACGGAATGAGCAGTTCTTC. This codes for CSVGPGTSGRNEQFF.

This clone was seen only a few times. The chain carries TRBV4-3 and TRBJ2-6; perhaps TRBD1 as D (6 bases). The V gene's germline CDR1 is LGHNA and CDR2 YSLEER. This CDR3 is 19 amino acids long. Trimming took off 0 bases at V and 0 bases at J, with 15 bases between the two ends. CDR3 amino acids: CASSQDLQGHGSGANVLTF. The CDR3 nucleotides are TGCGCCAGCAGCCAAGACCTTCAGGGACATGGCTCTGGGGCCAACGTCCTGACTTTC.

This clone has a handful of counts. The chain recombines TRBV28 with TRBJ2-7; D possibly corresponds to TRBD2 (5 bases). Germline-derived CDR1 and CDR2 are MDHEN and SYDVKM. The V end lost 3 bases, the J end lost 3 bases, and 18 bases lay between the germline ends. The CDR3 has 16 residues. The CDR3 protein is CASSLVARVRIYEQYF. DNA for the CDR3: TGTGCCAGCAGTTTGGTCGCGAGGGTCCGGATCTACGAGCAGTACTTC.

This rearrangement joins TRBV30 to TRBJ1-2; D gene uncertain. The CDR3 totals 13 residues. Between the trimmed V and J ends, which lost 3 bases and 8 bases, there was a span of 16 bases. Germline V gene lookup returns CDR1 GTSNPN and CDR2 SVGIG (reference sequence). The CDR3 DNA reads TGTGCCTGGAGCGAAACTAAGGGAGGAGGCTACACCTTC. This encodes CAWSETKGGGYTF.

J is TRBJ2-7 and V is TRBV30; 11 positions agree with TRBD1. The CDR3 sequence is 15 residues long. With 0 bases clipped from V and 2 bases from J, the junction kept 3 bases outside the gene matches. Germline assignment: CDR1 GTSNPN and CDR2 SVGIG (reference sequence). The CDR3 DNA sequence: TGTGCCTGGAGTGTAGGACAGGGGGCAACCTACGAGCAGTACTTC. It encodes CAWSVGQGATYEQYF.

The chain links TRBV11-1 to TRBJ2-1; tentatively, D is TRBD2 (6 bases). The CDR3 spans 13 residues. The V gene's germline CDR1 is SGHAT and CDR2 FQDESV (reference sequence). V lost 6 bases and J lost 7, with 13 bases in between. The CDR3 region is CASREGLGNEQFF. In DNA form, the CDR3 reads TGTGCCAGCAGGGAGGGACTTGGGAATGAGCAGTTCTTC.

This chain joins TRBV5-6 and TRBJ2-4, with D perhaps TRBD1 (6 bases). The CDR3 spans 14 residues. Germline V gives CDR1 SGHDT, CDR2 YYEEEE. V was pared by 1 base and J by 9 bases, with 14 bases between. The CDR3 protein is CASSLQQGWGIQYF. CDR3 sequence (DNA): TGTGCCAGCAGCTTGCAACAGGGTTGGGGCATTCAGTACTTC. The full variable domain, with the rest looked up from reference TRBV5-6 and TRBJ2-4, is DAGVTQSPTHLIKTRGQQVTLRCSPKSGHDTVSWYQQALGQGPQFIFQYYEEEERQRGNFPDRFSGHQFPNYSSELNVNALLLGDSALYLCASSLQQGWGIQYFGAGTRLSVL.

The sample holds a few counts of this clone. The V call is TRBV30, the J call TRBJ2-7, with 9 nucleotides matching TRBD1. Germline CDR1 is GTSNPN and CDR2 is SVGIG (reference sequence). With V trimmed by 3 bases and J by 2 bases, 2 bases remained unmatched. The CDR3 sequence is 13 residues long. The CDR3: CAWSRDRAYEQYF. CDR3 DNA: TGTGCCTGGAGCCGGGACAGGGCCTACGAGCAGTACTTC.

The chain is built from TRBV7-9 and TRBJ2-7, with 7 bases that match TRBD1. The V gene end was trimmed by 4 bases and the J gene end by 4 bases; junction bases not matched to a gene: 1. Germline assignment: CDR1 SEHNR and CDR2 FQNEAQ (reference sequence). This CDR3 contains 12 residues. The CDR3: CASSWDSYEQYF. CDR3 DNA sequence: TGTGCCAGCAGCTGGGACAGTTACGAGCAGTACTTC. Variable domain in full (rest from reference TRBV7-9 and TRBJ2-7): DTGVSQNPRHKITKRGQNVTFRCDPISEHNRLYWYRQTLGQGPEFLTYFQNEAQLEKSRLLSDRFSAERPKGSFSTLEIQRTEQGDSAMYLCASSWDSYEQYFGPGTRLTVT.

V is TRBV2 and J is TRBJ2-7; D unresolved. The length of the CDR3 is 14 residues. The V and J ends lost 6 bases and 0 bases respectively, with 12 bases between them. Germline assignment: CDR1 SNHLY and CDR2 FYNNEI. The CDR3 DNA reads TGTGCCAGCAGGTTGTCGTCTAGCTCCTACGAGCAGTACTTC. Its protein product is CASRLSSSSYEQYF.

The chain joins TRBV2 to TRBJ2-1; D is ambiguous. CDR3 length: 13 amino acids. CDR1 and CDR2 from the germline V gene are SNHLY and FYNNEI. Trimming stripped 6 bases from V and 4 bases from J, with 10 bases between. CDR3 region: CASRTLEYNEQFF. The CDR3 DNA is TGTGCCAGCAGGACCCTAGAGTACAATGAGCAGTTCTTC.

This clone is a singleton in its sample. The chain carries TRBV6-1 and TRBJ1-4, with 7 nucleotides matching TRBD1. This CDR3 spans 14 amino acids. The junction had 11 bases not matched to a gene; V was cut back by 6 bases and J by 10 bases. Germline CDR1 reads MNHNS; CDR2 reads SASEGT. CDR3: CASREGQSVGKLFF. CDR3 in DNA: TGTGCCAGCAGGGAGGGACAGAGCGTGGGAAAACTGTTTTTT.